The present TCR beta chain was sequenced within a study of shared clonotypes between healthy human individuals. Regarding the study as a whole: Shared across a handful of donors were 4% to 6% of the naive CD4 clonotypes.

Only one count was recorded for this clone. Its matching antigen is unknown. Germline CDR1 reads SNHLY; CDR2 reads FYNNEI. Trimming pared 7 bases from V and 10 bases from J, leaving 13 bases between. CDR3 length: 11 amino acids. Sequencing was performed with immunoSEQ multiplex PCR; in TCRdb, only in-frame clones are kept and a portion is missing. The sample lists around 2,000,000 clones, 95% occurring once. The rearrangement uses TRBV2 and TRBJ1-1; D ambiguous. Sequencing was performed on naive CD4+ T cells sorted from blood. Indicated subset: CD45RA+ positively selected. The TCR comes from a man aged 18 to 29 in good health. Here the CDR3 reads CASTRTQIAFF. CDR3 DNA: TGTGCCAGCACCAGGACCCAAATAGCTTTCTTT.